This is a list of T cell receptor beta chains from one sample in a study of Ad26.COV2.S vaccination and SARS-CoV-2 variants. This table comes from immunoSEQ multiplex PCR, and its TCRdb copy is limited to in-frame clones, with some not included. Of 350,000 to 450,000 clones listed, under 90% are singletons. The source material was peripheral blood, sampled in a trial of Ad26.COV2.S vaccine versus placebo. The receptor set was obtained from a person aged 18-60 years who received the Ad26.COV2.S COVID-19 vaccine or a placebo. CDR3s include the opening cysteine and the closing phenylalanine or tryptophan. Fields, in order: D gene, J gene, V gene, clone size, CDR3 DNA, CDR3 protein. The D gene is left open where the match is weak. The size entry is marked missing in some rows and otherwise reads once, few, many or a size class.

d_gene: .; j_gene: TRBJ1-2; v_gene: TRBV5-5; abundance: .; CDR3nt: TGTGCCAGCAGCCCTCGCAGCTCTAACTATGGCTACACCTTC; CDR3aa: CASSPRSSNYGYTF
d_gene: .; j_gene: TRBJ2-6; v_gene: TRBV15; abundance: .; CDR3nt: TGTGCCACCAGCAGAGTGCCCGGATACGGGGCCAACGTCCTGACTTTC; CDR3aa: CATSRVPGYGANVLTF
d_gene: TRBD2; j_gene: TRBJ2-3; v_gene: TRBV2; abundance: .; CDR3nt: TGTGCCAGCAGCTCGGCTAGCGGGGGTCTGGTGTTAGGCACAGATACGCAGTATTTT; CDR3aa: CASSSASGGLVLGTDTQYF
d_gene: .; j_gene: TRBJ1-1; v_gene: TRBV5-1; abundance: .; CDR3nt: TGCGCCAGCAGTGGGCTATCAGCGAACACTGAAGCTTTCTTT; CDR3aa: CASSGLSANTEAFF
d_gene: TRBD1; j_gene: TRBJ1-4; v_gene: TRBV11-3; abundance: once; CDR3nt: TGTGCCAGCAGCCCCACAGGGGGCTCTAATGAAAAACTGTTTTTT; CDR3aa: CASSPTGGSNEKLFF
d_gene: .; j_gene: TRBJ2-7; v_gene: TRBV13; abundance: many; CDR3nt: TGTGCCAGCAGCCTACAGGGTAGCTACGAGCAGTACTTC; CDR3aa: CASSLQGSYEQYF
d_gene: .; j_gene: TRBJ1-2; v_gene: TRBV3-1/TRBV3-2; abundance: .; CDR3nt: TGTGCCAGCAGGCGATCCGGCGGGGTGTATGGCTACACCTTC; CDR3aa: CASRRSGGVYGYTF
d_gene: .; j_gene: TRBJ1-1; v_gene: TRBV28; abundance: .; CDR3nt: TGTGCCAGCAGTTTACTGGGGCAGAAAGCTTTCTTT; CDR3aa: CASSLLGQKAFF
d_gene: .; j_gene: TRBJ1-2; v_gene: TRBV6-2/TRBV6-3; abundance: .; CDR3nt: TGTGCCAGCAGTTACCTCGGACCTTCCAACTATGGCTACACCTTC; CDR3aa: CASSYLGPSNYGYTF
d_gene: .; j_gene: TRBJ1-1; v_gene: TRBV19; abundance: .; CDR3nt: TGTGCCAGTAGCACCGGGGGGACGAACACTGAAGCTTTCTTT; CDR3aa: CASSTGGTNTEAFF
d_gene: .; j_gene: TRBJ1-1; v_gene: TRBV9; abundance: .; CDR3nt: TGTGCCAGCAGCACTGGCAGGGGGAACACTGAAGCTTTCTTT; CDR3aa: CASSTGRGNTEAFF
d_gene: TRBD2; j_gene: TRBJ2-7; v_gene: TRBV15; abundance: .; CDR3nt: TGTGCCACCAGCAGAGGGCCAGGGCTAGCGGGAGCCGAGCAGTACTTC; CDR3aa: CATSRGPGLAGAEQYF
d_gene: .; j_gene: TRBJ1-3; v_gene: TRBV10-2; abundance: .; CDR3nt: TGCGCCAGCAGTGGAGGGGGTTCTGGAAACACCATATATTTT; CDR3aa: CASSGGGSGNTIYF
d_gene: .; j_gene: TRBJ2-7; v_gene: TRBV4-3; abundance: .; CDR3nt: TGCGCCAGCAGCCTACGTGGGACAAAACACTCCTACGAGCAGTACTTC; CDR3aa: CASSLRGTKHSYEQYF
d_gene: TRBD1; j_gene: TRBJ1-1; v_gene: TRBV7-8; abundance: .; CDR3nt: TGTGCCAGCAGCTTAAATATTCTTCAGGGGGGAGGCACTGAAGCTTTCTTT; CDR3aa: CASSLNILQGGGTEAFF
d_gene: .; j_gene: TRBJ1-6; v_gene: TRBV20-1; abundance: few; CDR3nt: TGCAGTGCTAGTCGAGATCGGGATTCACCCCTCCACTTT; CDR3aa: CSASRDRDSPLHF
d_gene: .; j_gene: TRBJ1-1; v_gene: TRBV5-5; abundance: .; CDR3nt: TGTGCCAGCAGCTTGCAGGGCACGGGCACTGAAGCTTTCTTT; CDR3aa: CASSLQGTGTEAFF
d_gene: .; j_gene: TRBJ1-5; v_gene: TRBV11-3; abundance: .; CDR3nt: TGTGCCAGCAGCTTAGATCTTAGGGCCCGCAATCAGCCCCAGCATTTT; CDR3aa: CASSLDLRARNQPQHF
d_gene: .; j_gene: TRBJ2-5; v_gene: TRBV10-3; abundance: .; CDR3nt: TGTGCCATCAGTCGAATACAGGGAGAGACCCAGTACTTC; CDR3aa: CAISRIQGETQYF
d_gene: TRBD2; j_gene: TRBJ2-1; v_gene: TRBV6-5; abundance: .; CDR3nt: TGTGCCAGCTTCAACGGACTAGCTCAGTTCTTC; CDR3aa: CASFNGLAQFF
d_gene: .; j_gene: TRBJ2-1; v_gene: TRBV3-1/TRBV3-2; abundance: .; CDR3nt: TGTGCCAGCAGCCAAGGGCAGGGAAGGGGTGGTGAGCAGTTCTTC; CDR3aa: CASSQGQGRGGEQFF
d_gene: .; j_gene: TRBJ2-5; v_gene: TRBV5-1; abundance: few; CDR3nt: TGCGCCAGCAGCTTGGTTACCCCCGGGGAGACCCAGTACTTC; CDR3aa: CASSLVTPGETQYF
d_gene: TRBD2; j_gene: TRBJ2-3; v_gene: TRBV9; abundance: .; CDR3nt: TGTGCCAGCAGCTTAGCGGGAGTTATCAAGGGGGGCACAGATACGCAGTATTTT; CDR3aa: CASSLAGVIKGGTDTQYF
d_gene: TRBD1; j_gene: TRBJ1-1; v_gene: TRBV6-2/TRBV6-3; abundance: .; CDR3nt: TGTGCCAGCAGTTACTCGACAGGGATGAACACTGAAGCTTTCTTT; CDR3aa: CASSYSTGMNTEAFF
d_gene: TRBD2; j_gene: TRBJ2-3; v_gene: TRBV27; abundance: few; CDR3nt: TGTGCCAGCAGTTTATCCCGCGGGGGGGCTAGCACAGATACGCAGTATTTT; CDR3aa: CASSLSRGGASTDTQYF
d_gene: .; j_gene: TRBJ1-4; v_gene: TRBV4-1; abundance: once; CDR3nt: TGCGCCAGCAGCCAAGTGACTAACAGCGAAAAACTGTTTTTT; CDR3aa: CASSQVTNSEKLFF
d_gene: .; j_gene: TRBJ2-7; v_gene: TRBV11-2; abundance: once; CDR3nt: TGTGCCAGCAGCTTGGGAGGGGGGAACCTCTACGAGCAGTACTTC; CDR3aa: CASSLGGGNLYEQYF
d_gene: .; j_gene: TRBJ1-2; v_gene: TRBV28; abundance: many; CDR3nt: TGTGCCAGCAGTTTGCCAGGTCTATATGGCTACACCTTC; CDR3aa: CASSLPGLYGYTF
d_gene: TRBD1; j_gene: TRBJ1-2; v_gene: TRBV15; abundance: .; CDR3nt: TGTGCCACCAGCAGGGGGACAGGTTATGGCTACACCTTC; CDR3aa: CATSRGTGYGYTF
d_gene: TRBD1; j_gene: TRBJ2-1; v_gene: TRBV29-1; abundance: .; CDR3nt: TGCAGCGTTGAAGGGACAGGGCGCTACAATGAGCAGTTCTTC; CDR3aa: CSVEGTGRYNEQFF
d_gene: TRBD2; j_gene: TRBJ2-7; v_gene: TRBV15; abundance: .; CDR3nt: TGTGCCACCAGCAGAGAATTCTCTAGCGGGGTCTCCTACGAGCAGTACTTC; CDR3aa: CATSREFSSGVSYEQYF
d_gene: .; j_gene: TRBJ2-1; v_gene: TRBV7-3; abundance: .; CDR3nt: TGTGCCAGCAGTTACTTAGCAGGTTACAATGAGCAGTTCTTC; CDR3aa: CASSYLAGYNEQFF